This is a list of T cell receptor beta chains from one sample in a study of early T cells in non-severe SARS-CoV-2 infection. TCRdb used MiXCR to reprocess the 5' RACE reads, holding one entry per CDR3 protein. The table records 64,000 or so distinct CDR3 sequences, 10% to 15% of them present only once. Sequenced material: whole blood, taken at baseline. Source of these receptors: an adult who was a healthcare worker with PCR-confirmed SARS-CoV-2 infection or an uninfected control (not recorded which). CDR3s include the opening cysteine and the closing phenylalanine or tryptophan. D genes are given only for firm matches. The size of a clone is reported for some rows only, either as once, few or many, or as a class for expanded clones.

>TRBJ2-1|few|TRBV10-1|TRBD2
TGCGCCAGCAGTCAGACGGGACTAGGGTTAAATGAGCAGTTCTTC
CASSQTGLGLNEQFF
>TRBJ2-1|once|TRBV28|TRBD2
TGTGCCAGCAGCCCAGGGACTAGCGGGAACGATGAGCAGTTCTTC
CASSPGTSGNDEQFF
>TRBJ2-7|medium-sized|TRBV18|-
TGTGCCAGCTCACCACCGGGGGTGCGCGAGCAGTACTTC
CASSPPGVREQYF
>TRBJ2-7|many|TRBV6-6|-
TGTGCCAGCAGTGAAAGGACCTTGAATACCTACGAGCAGTACTTC
CASSERTLNTYEQYF
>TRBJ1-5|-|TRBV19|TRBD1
TGTGCCAGCCGTTCGACAGGGAGTAGCAATCAGCCCCAGCATTTT
CASRSTGSSNQPQHF
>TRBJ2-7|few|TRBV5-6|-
TGTGCCAGCAGCTTTTGGAGCTACTCCTACGAGCAGTACTTC
CASSFWSYSYEQYF
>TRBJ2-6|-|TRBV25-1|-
TGTGCCAGCAGTGAACCAGGACAGTCTGCTGGGGCCAACGTCCTGACTTTC
CASSEPGQSAGANVLTF
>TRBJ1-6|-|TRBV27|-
TGTGCCAGCAGCCCCCCCAGGGGCTCCTATAATTCACCCCTCCACTTT
CASSPPRGSYNSPLHF
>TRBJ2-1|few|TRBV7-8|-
TGTGCCAGCAGGCCGACACGGGGGGCCCCGACCAATGAGCAGTTCTTC
CASRPTRGAPTNEQFF
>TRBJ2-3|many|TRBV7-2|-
TGTGCCAGCAGCTTAGGTGGGACAGATACGCAGTATTTT
CASSLGGTDTQYF
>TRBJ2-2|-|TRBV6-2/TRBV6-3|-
TGTGCCAGCAGTTCAGGAGTGAACACCGGGGAGCTGTTTTTT
CASSSGVNTGELFF
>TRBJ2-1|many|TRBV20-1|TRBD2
TGCAGCGCTAGAGATGGAGCGGGGGTTGGATTGAAGCAGTTCTTC
CSARDGAGVGLKQFF
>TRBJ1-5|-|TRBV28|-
TGTGCCAGCAGTCGTGGGGGGAGGAATCAGCCCCAGCATTTT
CASSRGGRNQPQHF
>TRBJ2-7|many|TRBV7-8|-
TGTGCCAGCAGCTCCCGGGACGGCTCCACCGAGCAGTACTTC
CASSSRDGSTEQYF
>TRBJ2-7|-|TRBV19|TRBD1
TGTGCCAGTAGTACGGGACAGGGAGTCCGCGAGCAGTACTTC
CASSTGQGVREQYF
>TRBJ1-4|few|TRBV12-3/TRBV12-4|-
TGTGCCAGCAGTTTAGTTCGGGGGTTAGGCGAAAAACTGTTTTTT
CASSLVRGLGEKLFF
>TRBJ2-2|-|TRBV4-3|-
TGCGCCAGCAGCCAAGAAGGTAGACGGAACACCGGGGAGCTGTTTTTT
CASSQEGRRNTGELFF
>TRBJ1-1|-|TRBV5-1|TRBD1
TGCGCCAGCAGCTTGGTAGGGACAGGGATCACTGAAGCTTTCTTT
CASSLVGTGITEAFF
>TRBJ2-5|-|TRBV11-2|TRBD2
TGTGCCAGCAGCCCTCGGGATAGCGGGATCCAAGAGACCCAGTACTTC
CASSPRDSGIQETQYF
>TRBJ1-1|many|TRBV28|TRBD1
TGTGCCAGCAGTTTACGACAGGGGGGTGAAGCTTTCTTT
CASSLRQGGEAFF
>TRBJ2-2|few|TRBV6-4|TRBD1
TGTGCCAGCACTGGCGGACAGGGGCCTTCGGGGGAGCTGTTTTTT
CASTGGQGPSGELFF
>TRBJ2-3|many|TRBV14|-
TGTGCCAGCAGCCCGCTGGGGCGGGGCCGCACAGATACGCAGTATTTT
CASSPLGRGRTDTQYF
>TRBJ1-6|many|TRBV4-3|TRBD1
TGCGCCAGCAGCCAAGCAGCACAGGGACAGGATGATAATTCACCCCTCCACTTT
CASSQAAQGQDDNSPLHF
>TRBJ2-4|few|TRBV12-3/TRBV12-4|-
TGTGCCAGCAGTGACAGAAGCGGAAACATTCAGTACTTC
CASSDRSGNIQYF
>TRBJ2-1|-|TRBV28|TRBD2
TGTGCCAGCCATCCTAGCGGGACCTACAATGAGCAGTTCTTC
CASHPSGTYNEQFF
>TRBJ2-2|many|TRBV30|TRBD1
TGTGCCTGGAGTAAGGGACAGGGGGCTACCGGGGAGCTGTTTTTT
CAWSKGQGATGELFF
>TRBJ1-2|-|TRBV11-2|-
TGTGCCAGCAGCTCCCCTCGGCTACCGGTCTACTATGGCTACACCTTC
CASSSPRLPVYYGYTF
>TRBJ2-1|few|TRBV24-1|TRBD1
TGTGCCACCAGTGATTTCAGGGGGAATGAGCAGTTCTTC
CATSDFRGNEQFF
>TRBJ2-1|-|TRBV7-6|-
TGTGCCAGCAGCTTAAACGTCAGGAGGGGGGGGCAGAACAATGAGCAGTTCTTC
CASSLNVRRGGQNNEQFF
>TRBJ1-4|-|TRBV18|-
TGTGCCAGCTCACCCGAAAGCAAATCCGAAAAACTGTTTTTT
CASSPESKSEKLFF
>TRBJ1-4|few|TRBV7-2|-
TGTGCCAGCAGCTACCGGGGCCCAGGGGACGAAAAACTGTTTTTT
CASSYRGPGDEKLFF
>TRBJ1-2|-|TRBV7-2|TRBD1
TGTGCCAGCAGCTTGACAGGGAATGGCTACACCTTC
CASSLTGNGYTF
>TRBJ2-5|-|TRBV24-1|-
TGTGCCACCAGTGATTTGACCGGGGGCGCGGGGGAGACCCAGTACTTC
CATSDLTGGAGETQYF
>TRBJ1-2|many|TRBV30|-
TGTGCCTGGGCGGATAAACCGTATGGCTACACCTTC
CAWADKPYGYTF
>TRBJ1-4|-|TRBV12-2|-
TGTGCAAGTCGCTTATCGGAAAAACTGTTTTTT
CASRLSEKLFF
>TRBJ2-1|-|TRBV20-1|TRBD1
TGCAGTGCCCACAGGGGGCGCGACAATGAGCAGTTCTTC
CSAHRGRDNEQFF
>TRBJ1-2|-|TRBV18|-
TGTGCCAGCTCACTAGCTAACTATGGCTACACCTTC
CASSLANYGYTF
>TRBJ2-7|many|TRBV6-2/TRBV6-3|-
TGTGCCAGCAGTGAGTCCTACGAGCAGTACTTC
CASSESYEQYF
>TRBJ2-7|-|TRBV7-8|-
TGTGCCAGCAGCTTAGGGGCTAGAAAAAACTACGAGCAGTACTTC
CASSLGARKNYEQYF
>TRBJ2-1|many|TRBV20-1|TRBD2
TGCAGTGCTAGGGCCAGACTAGCGGGGGCGTTTGAGCAGTTCTTC
CSARARLAGAFEQFF
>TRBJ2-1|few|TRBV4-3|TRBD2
TGCGCCAGCAGCCAAACGGGACTAGCGGCCGAGCAGTTCTTC
CASSQTGLAAEQFF